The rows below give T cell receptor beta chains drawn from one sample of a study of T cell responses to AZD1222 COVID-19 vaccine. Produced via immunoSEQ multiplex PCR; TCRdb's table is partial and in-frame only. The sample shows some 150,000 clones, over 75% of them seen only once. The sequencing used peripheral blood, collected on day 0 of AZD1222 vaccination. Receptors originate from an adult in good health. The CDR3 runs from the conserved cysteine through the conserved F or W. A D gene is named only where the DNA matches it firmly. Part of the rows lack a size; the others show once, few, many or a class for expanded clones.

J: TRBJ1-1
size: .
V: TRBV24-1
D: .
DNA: TGTGCCACCAGTGATAACAGGGCCGGGAACACTGAAGCTTTCTTT
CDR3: CATSDNRAGNTEAFF

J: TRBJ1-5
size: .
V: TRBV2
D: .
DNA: TGTGCCAGCGATTGGACCGAGAATCAGCCCCAGCATTTT
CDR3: CASDWTENQPQHF

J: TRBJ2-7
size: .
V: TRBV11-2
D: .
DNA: TGTGCCAGCAGCCCCTGGTCTAGGACCTCCCTCTACGAGCAGTACTTC
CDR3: CASSPWSRTSLYEQYF

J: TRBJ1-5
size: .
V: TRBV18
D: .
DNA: TGTGCCAGCTCCTTGGAGGGATGGGGCAATCAGCCCCAGCATTTT
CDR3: CASSLEGWGNQPQHF

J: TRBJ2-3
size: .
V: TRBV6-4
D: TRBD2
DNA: TGTGCCAGCAGTGCGGGACTAGCGGGCACAGATACGCAGTATTTT
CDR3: CASSAGLAGTDTQYF

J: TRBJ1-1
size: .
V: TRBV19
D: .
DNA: TGTGCCAGTAGTATAGAGTATCCGGGGGCGGCTTTTTGCCCTGAAGCTTTCTTT
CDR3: CASSIEYPGAAFCPEAFF

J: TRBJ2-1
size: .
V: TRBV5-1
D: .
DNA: TGCGCCAGCAGCTTTAATTACCGGGGTAGCTCCTACAATGAGCAGTTCTTC
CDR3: CASSFNYRGSSYNEQFF

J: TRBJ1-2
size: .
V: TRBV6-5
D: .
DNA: TGTGCCAGCAGTTACGGGGGAGACTATGGCTACACCTTC
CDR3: CASSYGGDYGYTF

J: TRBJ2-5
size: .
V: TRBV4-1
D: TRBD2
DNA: TGCGCCAGCAGCCACGGGACTAGCGGCCAAGAGACCCAGTACTTC
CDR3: CASSHGTSGQETQYF

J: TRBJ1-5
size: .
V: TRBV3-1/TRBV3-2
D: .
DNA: TGTGCCAGCAGCCAAGATCGCGGGGGGCAGGGGTGGCGCAATCAGCCCCAGCATTTT
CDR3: CASSQDRGGQGWRNQPQHF

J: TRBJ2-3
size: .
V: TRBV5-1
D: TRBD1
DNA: TGCGCCAGCAGGGTACAGGGGTCCAGCACAGATACGCAGTATTTT
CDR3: CASRVQGSSTDTQYF

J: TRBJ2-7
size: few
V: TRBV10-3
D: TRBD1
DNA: TGTGCCATCAGAGACAGGGAGACCACCTACGAGCAGTACTTC
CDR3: CAIRDRETTYEQYF

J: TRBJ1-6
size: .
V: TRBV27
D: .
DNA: TGTGCCAGCAGCCCACTGGTGGGTCATGGGACTAATTCACCCCTCCACTTT
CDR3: CASSPLVGHGTNSPLHF

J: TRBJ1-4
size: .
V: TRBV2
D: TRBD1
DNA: TGTGCCAGCAGCCGCGACAGGGTGAATGAAAAACTGTTTTTT
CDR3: CASSRDRVNEKLFF

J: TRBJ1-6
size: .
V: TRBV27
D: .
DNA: TGTGCCAGCAGTTTGTCGGAAGGGTCCTATAATTCACCCCTCCACTTT
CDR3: CASSLSEGSYNSPLHF

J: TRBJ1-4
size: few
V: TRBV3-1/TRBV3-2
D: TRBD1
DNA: TGTGCCAGCAGCCACCGGGACAGGCTTAATGAAAAACTGTTTTTT
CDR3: CASSHRDRLNEKLFF

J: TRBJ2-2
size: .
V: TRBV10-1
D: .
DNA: TGCGCCAGCAGTTCCGGGACCCGGGACACCGGGGAGCTGTTTTTT
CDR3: CASSSGTRDTGELFF

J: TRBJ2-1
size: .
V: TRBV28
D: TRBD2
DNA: TGTGCCAGCAGTCCTGCGGGGGGCCTAAAGTACAATGAGCAGTTCTTC
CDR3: CASSPAGGLKYNEQFF

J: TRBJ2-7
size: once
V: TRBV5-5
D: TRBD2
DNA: TGTGCCAGCAGCTCGCCGGGGGGTTCCTACGAGCAGTACTTC
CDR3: CASSSPGGSYEQYF

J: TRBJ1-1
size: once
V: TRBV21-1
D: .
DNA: TGTGCCAGCAGCAAAGAGGAGCGTAGGACTGAAGCTTTCTTT
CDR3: CASSKEERRTEAFF

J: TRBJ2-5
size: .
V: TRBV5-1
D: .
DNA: TGCGCCAGCAGCTTGGCAGGAGCGAGCCAAGAGACCCAGTACTTC
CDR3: CASSLAGASQETQYF

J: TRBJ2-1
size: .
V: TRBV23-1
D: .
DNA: TGCGCCACCTTCTGGGGGCACAATGAGCAGTTCTTC
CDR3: CATFWGHNEQFF

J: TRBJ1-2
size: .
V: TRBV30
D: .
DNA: TGTGCCTGGAGCGCTCAGGGGACCTGGGACCTTTATGGCTACACCTTC
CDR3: CAWSAQGTWDLYGYTF

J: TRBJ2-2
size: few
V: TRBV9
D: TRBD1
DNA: TGTGCCAGCAGCGTAGCTCAACAGGGGCCGAACACCGGGGAGCTGTTTTTT
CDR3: CASSVAQQGPNTGELFF

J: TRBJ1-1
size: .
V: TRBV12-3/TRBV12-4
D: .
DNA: TGTGCCAGCAGCCATCCTAGCGGCACTGAAGCTTTCTTT
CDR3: CASSHPSGTEAFF

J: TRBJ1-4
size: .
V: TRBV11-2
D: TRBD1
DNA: TGTGCCAGCAGCCAAGGACAGGGGGCGGAAAAACTGTTTTTT
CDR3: CASSQGQGAEKLFF

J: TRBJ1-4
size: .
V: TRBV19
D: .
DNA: TGTGCCAGTAAGGAAGCAGGGGCAGGAACTAATGAAAAACTGTTTTTT
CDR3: CASKEAGAGTNEKLFF

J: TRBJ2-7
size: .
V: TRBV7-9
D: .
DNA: TGTGCCAGCAGCCCCGGGGACTCCTACGAGCAGTACTTC
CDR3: CASSPGDSYEQYF

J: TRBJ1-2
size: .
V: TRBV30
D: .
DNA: TGTGCCTGGGACAGGAATAACTATGGCTACACCTTC
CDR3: CAWDRNNYGYTF

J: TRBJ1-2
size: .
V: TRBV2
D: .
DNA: TGTGCCAGCAGTGAAAGCTGGGCTAACTATGGCTACACCTTC
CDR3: CASSESWANYGYTF

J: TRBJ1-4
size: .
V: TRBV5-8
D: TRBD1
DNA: TGTGCCAGCAGACGGGGACAGAATAATGAAAAACTGTTTTTT
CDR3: CASRRGQNNEKLFF

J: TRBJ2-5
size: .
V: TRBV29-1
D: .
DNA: TGCAGCGCTCTGACAGGTCTGGGGGCTCAAGAGACCCAGTACTTC
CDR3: CSALTGLGAQETQYF

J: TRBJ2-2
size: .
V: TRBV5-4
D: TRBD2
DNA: TGTGCCAGCAGCTTCGGGACTAGCGGACCCGACACCGGGGAGCTGTTTTTT
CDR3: CASSFGTSGPDTGELFF

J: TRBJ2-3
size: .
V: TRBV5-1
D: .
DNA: TGCGCCAGCAGCTTCACGGTCCCAGATACGCAGTATTTT
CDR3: CASSFTVPDTQYF

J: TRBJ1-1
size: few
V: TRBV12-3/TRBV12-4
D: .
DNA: TGTGCCAGCAGTTCGGGCCCGGGCGCTGAAGCTTTCTTT
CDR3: CASSSGPGAEAFF

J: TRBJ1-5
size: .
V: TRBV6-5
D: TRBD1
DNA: TGTGCCAGCACAGGGGGATATAGCAATCAGCCCCAGCATTTT
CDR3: CASTGGYSNQPQHF

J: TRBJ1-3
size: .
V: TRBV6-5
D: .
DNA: TGTGCCAGCACCCCACAGGGTGGAAACACCATATATTTT
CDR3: CASTPQGGNTIYF

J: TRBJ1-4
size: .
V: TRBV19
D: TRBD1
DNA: TGTGCCAGTAGTATGGGACAGTCTAATGAAAAACTGTTTTTT
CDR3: CASSMGQSNEKLFF

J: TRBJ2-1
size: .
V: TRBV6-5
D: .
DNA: TGTGCCAGCAGATTTATGAGCTCCTACAATGAGCAGTTCTTC
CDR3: CASRFMSSYNEQFF

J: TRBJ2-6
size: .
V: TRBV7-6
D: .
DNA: TGTGCCAGCAGCTTCAATTTAGGACTCTCTGGGGCCAACGTCCTGACTTTC
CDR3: CASSFNLGLSGANVLTF

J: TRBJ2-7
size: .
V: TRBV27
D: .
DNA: TGTGCCAGCAGTTTGACGGGTGACGAGCAGTACTTC
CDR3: CASSLTGDEQYF

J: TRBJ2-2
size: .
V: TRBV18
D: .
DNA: TGTGCCAGCTCACCGGTACACGGTGCCGGGGAGCTGTTTTTT
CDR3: CASSPVHGAGELFF

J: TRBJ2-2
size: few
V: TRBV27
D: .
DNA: TGTGCCAGCAGTCCTCGGGGGCGGAGCACCGGGGAGCTGTTTTTT
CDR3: CASSPRGRSTGELFF

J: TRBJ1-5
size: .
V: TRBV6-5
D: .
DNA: TGTGCTACGCACTCAGGGAATCAGCCCCAGCATTTT
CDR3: CATHSGNQPQHF

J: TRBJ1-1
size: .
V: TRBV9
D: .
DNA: TGTGCCAGCAGCGCCTCACAGGGAAGTCCCACTGAAGCTTTCTTT
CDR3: CASSASQGSPTEAFF

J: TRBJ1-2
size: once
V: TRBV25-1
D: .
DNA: TGTGCCAGCAGTGAATTCGGGGGTGGCTACACCTTC
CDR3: CASSEFGGGYTF

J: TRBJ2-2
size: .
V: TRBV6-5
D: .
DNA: .
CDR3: CASSHRDWAPGSCFF

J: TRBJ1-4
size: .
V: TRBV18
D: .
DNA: TGTGCCAGCTCACCACAGACGGCGGACATATCTGAAAAACTGTTTTTT
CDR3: CASSPQTADISEKLFF

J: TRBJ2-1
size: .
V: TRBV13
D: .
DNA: TGTGCCAGCAGCTTATGGGGGAATGAGCAGTTCTTC
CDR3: CASSLWGNEQFF